These 27 T cell receptor beta chains came from one sample sequenced in a study of shared clonotypes between healthy human individuals (dated by TCRdb to about 2020). CD8 naive samples were CD45RO-negative cells positively selected for CCR7, giving a CD45RA+CCR7+ population that excluded TemRA cells. Receptor amplification or capture employed the immunoSEQ multiplex PCR assay. TCRdb stores this immuneACCESS table with in-frame sequences only. Part of the clones is absent; in the studies checked, under half of the shortfall reflects unresolved V genes, and no reason is known for the rest. Recorded for this sample are roughly 600,000 clones; more than 95% of them occurred a single time. The leading ten clones occupy 0.3% of the sample. The specimen sequenced was naive CD8+ T cells sorted from blood. The label giving this sample's cell subset or site can be read as: CD45RA+CCR7+. All receptors derive from a man aged 30 to 45 in good health.

The rearrangement uses TRBV27 and TRBJ1-5, with 8 nucleotides matching TRBD1. This CDR3 comprises 16 residues. Germline-derived CDR1 and CDR2 are MNHEY and SMNVEV (reference sequence). The trim removed 5 bases at V and 3 bases at J, leaving 9 bases unmatched. CDR3 loop: CASSLSGQAVNQPQHF. DNA for the CDR3: TGTGCCAGCAGTCTGTCGGGACAGGCGGTCAATCAGCCCCAGCATTTT.

The chain links TRBV2 to TRBJ1-2; D remains unclear. The germline V gene has CDR1 SNHLY and CDR2 FYNNEI. V lost 3 bases, J lost 3 bases, and 14 bases lay in between. The CDR3 is 15 amino acids. CDR3 DNA: TGTGCCAGCAGTGATTTTCAAGCAAACGACTATGGCTACACCTTC. Residues: CASSDFQANDYGYTF.

The chain is built from TRBV7-9 and TRBJ2-5; 12 nucleotides match TRBD1. Looked up from germline, CDR1 is SEHNR and CDR2 is FQNEAQ (reference sequence). The CDR3 length is 15 residues. The ends lost 7 bases at V and 6 bases at J; junction bases unmatched: 9. This CDR3 is CASTQGQGASKTQYF. The CDR3 DNA is TGTGCCAGCACCCAGGGACAGGGGGCGAGTAAGACCCAGTACTTC.

J is TRBJ2-7 and V is TRBV5-4; 7 positions match TRBD2. J gave up 1 base and V 3 bases, and 1 base lay outside the gene matches. The CDR3 runs to 13 residues. CDR1 and CDR2 (germline): SGHNT, YYREEE (reference sequence). The CDR3 DNA reads as TGTGCCAGCAGCTCACTAGCGTCCTACGAGCAGTACTTC. It translates to CASSSLASYEQYF.

The chain combines TRBV2 with TRBJ2-5, with D perhaps assigned TRBD1 or TRBD2 (5 bases each). The germline CDR1 and CDR2 sequences are SNHLY and FYNNEI. V was trimmed by 3 bases and J by 4 bases, leaving 6 bases between them. The CDR3 runs to 12 residues. CDR3 amino acids: CASSERGETQYF. The CDR3 DNA follows: TGTGCCAGCAGTGAGAGGGGAGAGACCCAGTACTTC.

The chain joins TRBV10-2 to TRBJ2-7, with D tentatively TRBD2 (5 bases). Germline V lookup: CDR1 WSHSY, CDR2 SAAADI. This CDR3 contains 13 residues. V was trimmed by 0 bases and J by 4 bases, leaving 7 bases between them. The CDR3 reads CASSESRAYEQYF. Here the CDR3 DNA reads TGCGCCAGCAGTGAGTCGAGGGCTTACGAGCAGTACTTC.

The chain has TRBV4-1 and TRBJ2-1, with 7 positions matching TRBD2. Germline V CDR1 and CDR2: MGHRA, YSYEKL. The length of the CDR3 is 16 residues. Germline trimming cut 1 base from V and 4 bases from J; bases unmatched to any gene: 7. CDR3 protein: CASSQVAQRGYNEQFF. The CDR3 coding sequence is TGCGCCAGCAGCCAAGTTGCCCAGCGGGGATACAATGAGCAGTTCTTC.

V and J are TRBV29-1 and TRBJ2-7, with D tentatively TRBD2 (5 bases). This CDR3 region has 12 residues. Germline V CDR1 and CDR2: SQVTM, ANQGSEA. V lost 3 bases, J lost 6 bases, and 12 bases lay in between. The CDR3 is CSVDWGVGEQYF. Written as DNA, the CDR3 is TGCAGCGTTGACTGGGGAGTTGGCGAGCAGTACTTC.

The chain couples TRBV9 to TRBJ1-5; the match to TRBD1 covers 9 bases. Germline V gene sequence: CDR1 SGDLS, CDR2 YYNGEE. This CDR3 comprises 18 residues. V lost 1 base to trimming and J lost 0 bases; unmatched junction nucleotides: 8. CDR3 sequence: CASSVQDRGAYSNQPQHF. For the CDR3, the DNA is TGTGCCAGCAGCGTACAAGACAGGGGGGCCTATAGCAATCAGCCCCAGCATTTT.

The rearrangement uses TRBV30 and TRBJ1-5, with D maybe TRBD1 (6 bases). CDR1 and CDR2 from the germline V gene are GTSNPN and SVGIG (reference sequence). The CDR3 is 13 amino acids. V lost 5 bases and J lost 1, with 9 bases in between. This CDR3 is CAWGGQSNQPQHF. CDR3 DNA sequence: TGTGCCTGGGGGGGGCAGAGCAATCAGCCCCAGCATTTT.

Regarding this clone: The same CDR3 can be traced to other DNA sequences in this sample. The V call is TRBV20-1, the J call TRBJ2-7; D might be TRBD2 (5 bases). The CDR3 runs to 10 residues. From germline, CDR1 is DFQATT and CDR2 SNEGSKA (reference sequence). V dropped 6 bases and J dropped 6 bases, with 9 bases sitting between them. CDR3 amino acids: CSAGGGEQYF. For the CDR3, the DNA is TGCAGTGCCGGAGGAGGCGAGCAGTACTTC.

In DNA, the CDR3 is TGTGGGAGAAACACCGGGGAGCTGTTTTTT. Translating gives CGRNTGELFF. The V call is TRBV5-8, the J call TRBJ2-2; D gene uncertain. CDR1 is SGHTS and CDR2 is YDEGEE in the germline V gene. The CDR3 has 10 amino acids.

J is TRBJ2-1 and V is TRBV10-1; possibly TRBD2 for D (6 bases). This CDR3 has 15 residues. V lost 8 bases and J 2 bases, leaving 16 bases between the germline ends. CDR1 is WNHNN, CDR2 SYGVQD, per germline (reference sequence). CDR3 DNA sequence: TGCGCCAGCGCCCCGGGAGAGGCCCCCTACAATGAGCAGTTCTTC. It codes for CASAPGEAPYNEQFF.

V and J are TRBV15 and TRBJ2-7, with D perhaps matching TRBD1 (7 bases). V lost 5 bases, J lost 5 bases, and 13 bases lay in between. The V gene's germline CDR1 is LNHNV and CDR2 YYDKDF (reference sequence). The CDR3 is 13 amino acids. CDR3 residues: CATSRAGGNEQYF. CDR3 DNA: TGTGCCACCAGCCGAGCAGGGGGGAACGAGCAGTACTTC.

To note about this clone: Within the sample, other DNA sequences also encode this same CDR3. The V call is TRBV9, the J call TRBJ2-3; the D gene is possibly TRBD2 (5 bases). CDR1 and CDR2 from the germline V gene are SGDLS and YYNGEE. V shed 2 bases and J shed 0 bases, with 7 bases lying between them. The CDR3 totals 14 residues. In DNA, the CDR3 is TGTGCCAGCAGCGTCGGCGGGAGCACAGATACGCAGTATTTT. Translation gives CASSVGGSTDTQYF.

This clone has just one count. The chain is built from TRBV7-9 and TRBJ2-7; 7 bases line up with TRBD2. With V trimmed by 4 bases and J by 2 bases, 8 bases remained unmatched. The CDR3 consists of 15 residues. Germline V gene data show CDR1 as SEHNR and CDR2 as FQNEAQ (reference sequence). Here the CDR3 DNA reads TGTGCCAGCAGCTCCGTTGGGGCGGGGGCCTACGAGCAGTACTTC. It translates to CASSSVGAGAYEQYF.

The genes are TRBV7-8 and TRBJ2-7, with TRBD1 identical over 7 bases. V was pared by 4 bases and J by 3 bases, with 9 bases of the junction left unmatched. CDR1 SGHVS and CDR2 FQNEAQ come from the germline V gene. This CDR3 region has 15 residues. The CDR3 sequence is CASSSPTGRNYEQYF. The CDR3 DNA is TGTGCCAGCAGCTCCCCGACAGGGCGAAACTACGAGCAGTACTTC.

CDR3 sequence (DNA): TGTGCCAGCCAAGAGACAGGATTAAATCAGCCCCAGCATTTT. It specifies CASQETGLNQPQHF. The chain links TRBV6-6 to TRBJ1-5; TRBD1 is a possible D gene (6 bases). Germline V CDR1 and CDR2: MNHNY, SVGAGI (reference sequence). The CDR3 totals 14 residues. V lost 8 bases to trimming and J lost 4 bases, with 15 bases between them.

The chain employs TRBV14 and TRBJ2-5; D is undetermined. CDR1 and CDR2 from the germline V gene are SGHDN and FVKESK. The length of the CDR3 is 12 residues. Trimming took off 0 bases at V and 4 bases at J, with 3 bases between the two ends. The CDR3 DNA sequence: TGTGCCAGCAGCCAAGAGAGAGAGACCCAGTACTTC. Translating gives CASSQERETQYF.

The V gene is TRBV11-2, the J gene TRBJ1-4; the match to TRBD1 covers 7 bases. V lost 5 bases and J lost 1; bases outside the gene matches: 7. Germline values: CDR1 SGHAT, CDR2 FQNNGV. The CDR3 is 16 amino acids. CDR3 amino acids: CASSQGQVGTNEKLFF. CDR3 nucleotides: TGTGCCAGCAGCCAAGGACAGGTCGGAACTAATGAAAAACTGTTTTTT.

This clone has a single count. The J gene is TRBJ2-7, the V gene TRBV19; D is perhaps TRBD1 (6 bases). Germline V gene sequence: CDR1 LNHDA, CDR2 SQIVND (reference sequence). This CDR3 contains 18 residues. V lost 2 bases to trimming and J lost 0 bases, with 20 bases between them. The CDR3 DNA sequence: TGTGCCAGTAGTATAAACGTCTATAGGACAGAAACCTCCTACGAGCAGTACTTC. Amino acids: CASSINVYRTETSYEQYF.

This sequence joins TRBV28 and TRBJ2-3; TRBD2 aligns across 7 bases. J gave up 4 bases and V 3 bases, and 7 bases lay outside the gene matches. The CDR3 runs 15 residues. CDR1 and CDR2 (germline): MDHEN, SYDVKM. The CDR3 DNA reads TGTGCCAGCAGTTTGGCGGGAGAAGAAGCAGATACGCAGTATTTT. It encodes CASSLAGEEADTQYF.

For this clone: The same CDR3 arises from other DNA sequences in this sample as well. The chain couples TRBV9 to TRBJ2-1, with no clear D. This CDR3 contains 11 residues. The germline CDR1 and CDR2 sequences are SGDLS and YYNGEE. V was shortened by 5 bases and J by 4 bases, with 4 bases between the two germline ends. CDR3 nucleotides: TGTGCCAGCAGTACTTACAATGAGCAGTTCTTC. Translation gives CASSTYNEQFF.

V and J are TRBV28 and TRBJ1-2; D is possibly TRBD1 (5 bases). V lost 8 bases, J lost 2 bases, and 15 bases lay in between. Germline assignment: CDR1 MDHEN and CDR2 SYDVKM. The CDR3 extends over 14 amino acids. The CDR3: CASRLRGMNYGYTF. CDR3 coding DNA: TGTGCCAGCCGACTCCGGGGCATGAACTATGGCTACACCTTC.

The chain links TRBV21-1 to TRBJ2-2; the listed D gene, TRBD1, was not tested against the DNA. TRBV21-1 is annotated as a pseudogene. CDR3 size: 18 residues. The CDR3 DNA sequence: TGTGCCAGCAGCAAAGGCGGACAGGGACCGACGAACACCGGGGAGCTGTTTTTT. It yields the protein CASSKGGQGPTNTGELFF.

In DNA form, the CDR3 reads TGTGCCAGCAGCAAGGGGAGAGATTGGACAGATACGCAGTATTTT. Protein: CASSKGRDWTDTQYF. The V call is TRBV5-6, the J call TRBJ2-3; D is perhaps TRBD1 or TRBD2 (5 bases each). The germline V gene has CDR1 SGHDT and CDR2 YYEEEE. The V and J ends lost 4 bases and 3 bases respectively, with 15 bases between them. The CDR3 runs 15 residues.

Of note for this clone: Other DNA sequences within the sample encode an identical CDR3. This chain uses TRBV29-1 with TRBJ2-7; 10 bases agree with TRBD2. Germline V CDR1 and CDR2: SQVTM, ANQGSEA. This CDR3 comprises 13 residues. Trimming at V came to 4 bases and at J to 4 bases, leaving 4 bases not matched to a gene. For the CDR3, the DNA is TGCAGCGTTGGGCTAGCGGGAGTATACGAGCAGTACTTC. It specifies CSVGLAGVYEQYF.